Listed below are T cell receptor beta chains from one sample, sequenced in a study of T cells expressing NK-cell markers. After re-calling the 5' RACE reads, TCRdb lists one entry per CDR3 protein, DNA absent. Recorded for this sample: hundreds of thousands of distinct CDR3 sequences. Sample: blood T cells: a sorted CD56 or NKG2C T cell subset, CD4+ or CD8+ T cells, or bulk PBMC T cells (not recorded which). The source is a woman between 18 and 70 years old in good health. Each CDR3 is given with its conserved first and last residue.

v_gene	j_gene	CDR3aa
TRBV28	TRBJ1-1	CASSPPGLDSAFF
TRBV19	TRBJ2-5	CASRGDRGSGGALGTQYF
TRBV12-3/TRBV12-4	TRBJ2-2	CASSPGQDTGELFF
TRBV7-2	TRBJ2-2	CASSLVRGEELFF
TRBV4-3	TRBJ1-5	CASSQGRNNQPQHF
TRBV5-1	TRBJ1-1	CASSLTRRNTEAFF
TRBV20-1	TRBJ2-1	CSARGETGYDEQFF
TRBV30	TRBJ1-6	CAWTGGSPLHF
TRBV18	TRBJ1-1	CASSQIQGETEAFF
TRBV27	TRBJ2-1	CASSFSRPAGNEQFF
TRBV20-1	TRBJ2-2	CSARGQTGELFF
TRBV14	TRBJ1-4	CASSQEGGPGEKLFF
TRBV9	TRBJ2-3	CASSARPPTDTDTQYF
TRBV20-1	TRBJ1-6	CSARPGQSSYNSPLHF
TRBV6-5	TRBJ1-6	CASSYSTQSWGQSNSPLHF
TRBV27	TRBJ2-5	CASSPRQGLSETQYF
TRBV27	TRBJ2-3	CASRWTGHSTDTQYF
TRBV4-3	TRBJ1-4	CASSQDRGLGKLFF
TRBV5-4	TRBJ1-5	CASSLDRSNQPQHF
TRBV5-1	TRBJ2-1	CASSRSGGFPNEQFF
TRBV7-9	TRBJ2-3	CASSLLGSTQYF
TRBV9	TRBJ2-2	CASSHSSGLNTGELFF
TRBV7-6	TRBJ2-1	CASSLGSGPYNEQFF
TRBV5-1	TRBJ2-1	CASSLDLRSYNEQFF
TRBV12-3/TRBV12-4	TRBJ1-5	CASSSLTGMQGRGYSNQPQHF
TRBV4-1	TRBJ1-2	CASSQSGVYGYTF
TRBV4-3	TRBJ2-3	CASSQDKASTDTQYF
TRBV11-2	TRBJ2-5	CASSLRQGGGQETQYF
TRBV7-9	TRBJ2-3	CASSLTGSTDTQYF
TRBV2	TRBJ2-2	CASFGRDNTGELFF
TRBV27	TRBJ2-5	CASSDWAQETQYF
TRBV5-1	TRBJ2-7	CASSRDRESYEQYF
TRBV25-1	TRBJ2-5	CASSAPPGEGGYQETQYF
TRBV10-3	TRBJ2-1	CATDPTGNNEQFF
TRBV6-1	TRBJ2-5	CASSISTGGQETQYF
TRBV10-2	TRBJ1-2	CASSPLGAGYGYTF
TRBV27	TRBJ1-2	CASSLTGSYGYTF
TRBV20-1	TRBJ1-1	CSARDQGVGEAFF
TRBV11-2	TRBJ2-5	CASSLEGPGQVQETQYF
TRBV4-2	TRBJ1-1	CASSQGEANTEAFF
TRBV5-1	TRBJ2-1	CASSSTSGRYNEQFF
TRBV5-6	TRBJ1-1	CASSLMREGRLVAFF
TRBV29-1	TRBJ2-3	CSVVGQPAGTDTQYF
TRBV20-1	TRBJ1-5	CSASAGEGNQPQHF
TRBV5-1	TRBJ1-1	CASSLDSLPDTEAFF
TRBV5-5	TRBJ2-4	CASSGDSLAKNIQYF
TRBV29-1	TRBJ1-5	CSVGGNQPQHF